This T cell receptor beta chain originates from a study of cytomegalovirus exposure and HLA in healthy donors. Study context: Among the approximately 420 donors who were genotyped, about 86% fell in the genetic ancestry cluster that is associated with self-reported Caucasian donors.

It was with 60 Vbeta and 13 Jbeta primers that the PCR ran. TCRdb's table, derived via immunoSEQ multiplex PCR, lists solely in-frame clones and lacks some. The data show about 140,000 clones, about three quarters seen once. Unmatched junction bases numbered 12, after V lost 4 bases and J lost 5 bases. Germline V CDR1 and CDR2: SNHLY, FYNNEI. This CDR3 region has 17 residues. The sequence derives from a man aged 18 to 35 in good health and CMV-seronegative. The V and J genes are TRBV2 and TRBJ2-5; 11 bases align to TRBD1. The material sequenced was PBMCs. CDR3 loop: CASSGIKGTGGRETQYF. Here the CDR3 DNA reads TGTGCCAGCAGTGGCATCAAAGGGACAGGGGGTCGCGAGACCCAGTACTTC.